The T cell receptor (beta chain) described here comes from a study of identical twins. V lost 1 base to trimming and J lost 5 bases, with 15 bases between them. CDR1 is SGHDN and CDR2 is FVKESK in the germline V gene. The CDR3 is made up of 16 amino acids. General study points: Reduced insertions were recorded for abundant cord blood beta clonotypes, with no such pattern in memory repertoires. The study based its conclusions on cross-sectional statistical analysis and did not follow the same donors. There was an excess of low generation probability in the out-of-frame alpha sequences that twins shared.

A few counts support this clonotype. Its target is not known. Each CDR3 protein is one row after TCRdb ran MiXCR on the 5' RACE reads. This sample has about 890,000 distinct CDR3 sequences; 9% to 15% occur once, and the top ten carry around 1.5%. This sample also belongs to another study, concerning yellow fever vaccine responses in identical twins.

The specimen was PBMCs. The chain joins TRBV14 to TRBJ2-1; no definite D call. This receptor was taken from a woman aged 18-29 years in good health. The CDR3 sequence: CASSQVGRATHNEQFF. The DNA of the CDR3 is TGTGCCAGCAGCCAAGTCGGACGGGCCACCCACAATGAGCAGTTCTTC. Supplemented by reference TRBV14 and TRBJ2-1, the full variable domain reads EAGVTQFPSHSVIEKGQTVTLRCDPISGHDNLYWYRRVMGKEIKFLLHFVKESKQDESGMPNNRFLAERTGGTYSTLKVQPAELEDSGVYFCASSQVGRATHNEQFFGPGTRLTVL.